The TCR beta chain under discussion was sequenced for a study of blood T cell repertoires in COVID-19. The overall study: Sources were T cells, B-cell-depleted T cells, or PBMCs; the material itself was cDNA or gDNA.

Germline loops: CDR1 MNHEY, CDR2 SVGEGT. The trim removed 0 bases at V and 3 bases at J, leaving 5 bases unmatched. The CDR3 totals 15 residues. Using immunoSEQ multiplex PCR, the repertoire was profiled, and TCRdb retains in-frame clones only, with some absent. The data contain around 290,000 clones, around 90% of them singletons. The chain links TRBV6-2 or TRBV6-3 to TRBJ2-7, with 7 bases matching TRBD1. This sequence originates from a woman between 25 and 40 years old who had recovered from COVID-19. Sequencing input: PBMCs or T cells enriched from blood (not recorded which). The CDR3 region is CASSYSGQLSYEQYF. As DNA, the CDR3 is TGTGCCAGCAGTTACTCGGGACAGTTGAGCTACGAGCAGTACTTC.